This T cell receptor (beta chain) was sequenced in a study of glioma-infiltrating T cells after dendritic cell vaccination. Study background: Samples are from glioblastoma patients in Phase I and II dendritic cell vaccine trials.

PBMC were collected before vaccination, two weeks after the third vaccination, and at progression. Between the trimmed V and J ends, which lost 4 bases and 3 bases, there was a span of 10 bases. This CDR3 has 13 amino acids. Comment on this clone: The antigen is unknown.

Overall study findings and caveats: Only a small number of patients had complete blood and tumor samples. TCR clonality showed no direct relationship with survival.

Profiling relied on immunoSEQ multiplex PCR, and the TCRdb table lists in-frame clones only, not all of them. The sample has roughly 51,000 clones; roughly 87% are singletons. The origin of this receptor is a human donor with glioblastoma. The chain couples TRBV23-1 to TRBJ2-7; D might be TRBD1 (6 bases). TRBV23-1 is an open reading frame whose function is uncertain. Sequenced here: blood, sampled before dendritic cell vaccination. The CDR3 DNA follows: TGCGCCAGCAGTCCCGGACAGAGCTACGAGCAGTACTTC. Translated, it gives CASSPGQSYEQYF.